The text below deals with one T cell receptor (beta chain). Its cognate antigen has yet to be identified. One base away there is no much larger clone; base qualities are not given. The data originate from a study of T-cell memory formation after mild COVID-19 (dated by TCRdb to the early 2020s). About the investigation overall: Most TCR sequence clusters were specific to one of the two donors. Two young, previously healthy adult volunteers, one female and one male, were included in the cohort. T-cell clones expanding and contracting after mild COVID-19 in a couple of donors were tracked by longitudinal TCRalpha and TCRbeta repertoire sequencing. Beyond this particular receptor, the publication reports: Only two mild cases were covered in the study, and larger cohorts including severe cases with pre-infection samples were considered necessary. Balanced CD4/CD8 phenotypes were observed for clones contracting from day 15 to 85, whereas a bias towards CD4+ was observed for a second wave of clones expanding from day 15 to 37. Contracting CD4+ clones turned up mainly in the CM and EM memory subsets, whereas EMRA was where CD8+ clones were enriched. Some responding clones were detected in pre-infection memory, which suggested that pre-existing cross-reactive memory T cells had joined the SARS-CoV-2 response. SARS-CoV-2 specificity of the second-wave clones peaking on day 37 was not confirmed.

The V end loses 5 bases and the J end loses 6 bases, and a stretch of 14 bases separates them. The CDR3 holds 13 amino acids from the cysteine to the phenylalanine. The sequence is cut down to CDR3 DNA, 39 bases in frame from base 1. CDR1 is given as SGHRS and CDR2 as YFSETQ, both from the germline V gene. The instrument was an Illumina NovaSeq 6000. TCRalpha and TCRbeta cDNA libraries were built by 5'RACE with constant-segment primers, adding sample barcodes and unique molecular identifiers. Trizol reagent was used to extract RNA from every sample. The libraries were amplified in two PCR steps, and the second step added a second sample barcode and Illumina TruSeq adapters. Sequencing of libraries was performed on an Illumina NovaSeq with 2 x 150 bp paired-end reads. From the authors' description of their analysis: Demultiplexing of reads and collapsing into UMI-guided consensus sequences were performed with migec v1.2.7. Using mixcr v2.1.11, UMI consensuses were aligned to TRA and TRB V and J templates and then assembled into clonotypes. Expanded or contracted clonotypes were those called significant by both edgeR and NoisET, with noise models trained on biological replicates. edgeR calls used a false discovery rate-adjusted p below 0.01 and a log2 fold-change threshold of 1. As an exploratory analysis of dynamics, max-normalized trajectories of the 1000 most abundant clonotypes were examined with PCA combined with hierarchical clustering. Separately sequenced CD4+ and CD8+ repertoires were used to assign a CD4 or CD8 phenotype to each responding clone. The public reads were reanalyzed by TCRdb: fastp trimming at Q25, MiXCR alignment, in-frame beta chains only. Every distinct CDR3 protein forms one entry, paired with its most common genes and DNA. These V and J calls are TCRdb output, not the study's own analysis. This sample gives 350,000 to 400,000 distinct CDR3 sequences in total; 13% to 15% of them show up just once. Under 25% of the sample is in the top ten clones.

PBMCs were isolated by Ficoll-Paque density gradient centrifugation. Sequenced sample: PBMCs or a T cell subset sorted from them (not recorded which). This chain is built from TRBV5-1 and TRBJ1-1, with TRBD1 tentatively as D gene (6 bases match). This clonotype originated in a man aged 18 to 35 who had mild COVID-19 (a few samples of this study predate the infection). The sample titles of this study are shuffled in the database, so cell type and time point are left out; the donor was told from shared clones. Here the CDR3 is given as CASRIEGGPEAFF. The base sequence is TGCGCCAGCAGGATAGAGGGGGGTCCTGAAGCTTTCTTT.